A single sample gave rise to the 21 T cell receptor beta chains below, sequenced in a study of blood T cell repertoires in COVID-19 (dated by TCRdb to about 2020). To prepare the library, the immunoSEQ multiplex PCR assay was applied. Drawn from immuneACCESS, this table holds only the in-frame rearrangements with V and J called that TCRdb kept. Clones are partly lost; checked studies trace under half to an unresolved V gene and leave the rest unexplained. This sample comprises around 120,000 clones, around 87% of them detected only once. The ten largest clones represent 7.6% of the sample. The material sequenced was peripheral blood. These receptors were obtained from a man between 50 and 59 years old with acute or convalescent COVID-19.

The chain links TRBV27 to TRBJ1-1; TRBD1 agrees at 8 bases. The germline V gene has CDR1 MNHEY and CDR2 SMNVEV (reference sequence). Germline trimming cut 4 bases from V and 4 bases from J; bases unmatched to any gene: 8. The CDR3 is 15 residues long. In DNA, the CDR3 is TGTGCCAGCAGTTCCCCGACCAGGGGGCTCACTGAAGCTTTCTTT. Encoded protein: CASSSPTRGLTEAFF.

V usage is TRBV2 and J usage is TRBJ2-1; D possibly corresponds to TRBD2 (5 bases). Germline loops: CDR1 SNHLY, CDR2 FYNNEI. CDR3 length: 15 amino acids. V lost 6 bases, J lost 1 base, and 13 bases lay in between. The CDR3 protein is CASSARDGSYNEQFF. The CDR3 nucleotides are TGTGCCAGCAGCGCCCGGGATGGGTCCTACAATGAGCAGTTCTTC.

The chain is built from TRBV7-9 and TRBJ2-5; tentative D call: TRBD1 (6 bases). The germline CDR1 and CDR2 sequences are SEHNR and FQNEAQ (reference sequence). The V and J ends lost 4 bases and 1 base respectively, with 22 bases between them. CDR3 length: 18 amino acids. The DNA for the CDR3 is TGTGCCAGCAGCTCCTCACCACGGGACACCAGGATCCAAGAGACCCAGTACTTC. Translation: CASSSSPRDTRIQETQYF.

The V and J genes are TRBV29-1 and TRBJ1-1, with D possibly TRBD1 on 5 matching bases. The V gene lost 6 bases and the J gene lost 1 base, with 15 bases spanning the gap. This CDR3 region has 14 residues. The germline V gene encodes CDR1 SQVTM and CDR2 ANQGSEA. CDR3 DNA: TGCAGCGTGTCCCCGGGACTCGCGAACACTGAAGCTTTCTTT. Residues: CSVSPGLANTEAFF.

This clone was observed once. CDR3 sequence: CASSEAGRTEAFF. The CDR3 DNA reads as TGTGCCAGCAGTGAAGCTGGCAGAACTGAAGCTTTCTTT. The rearrangement uses TRBV2 and TRBJ1-1; D ambiguous. Per germline, CDR1 SNHLY and CDR2 FYNNEI. V dropped 0 bases and J dropped 5 bases, with 7 bases sitting between them. This CDR3 has 13 residues. The entire variable domain, with the rest obtained from reference TRBV2 and TRBJ1-1, is as follows: EPEVTQTPSHQVTQMGQEVILRCVPISNHLYFYWYRQILGQKVEFLVSFYNNEISEKSEIFDDQFSVERPDGSNFTLKIRSTKLEDSAMYFCASSEAGRTEAFFGQGTRLTVV.

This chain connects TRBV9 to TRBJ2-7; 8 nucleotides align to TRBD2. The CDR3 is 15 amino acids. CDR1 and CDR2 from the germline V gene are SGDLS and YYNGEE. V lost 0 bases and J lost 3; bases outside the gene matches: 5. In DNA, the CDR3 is TGTGCCAGCAGCGTAGGGGGCAGCGGGGGCTACGAGCAGTACTTC. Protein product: CASSVGGSGGYEQYF.

In nucleotides, the CDR3 is TGTGCCAGCAGTTTACGGGGGGCCACTGAAGCTTTCTTT. Encoded protein: CASSLRGATEAFF. The rearrangement joins TRBV12-3 or TRBV12-4 to TRBJ1-1, with D possibly matching TRBD1 (6 bases). The CDR3 loop spans 13 amino acids. Deletions cut 2 bases from V and 4 bases from J, with 8 bases between.

CDR3 sequence reads: CATSDWTSGRSETQYF. CDR3 in DNA: TGTGCCACCAGTGATTGGACTAGCGGGAGATCGGAGACCCAGTACTTC. The genes are TRBV24-1 and TRBJ2-5; the match to TRBD2 covers 13 bases. Trimming at V came to 2 bases and at J to 5 bases, leaving 4 bases not matched to a gene. From germline, CDR1 is KGHDR and CDR2 SFDVKD. The CDR3 length is 16 residues.

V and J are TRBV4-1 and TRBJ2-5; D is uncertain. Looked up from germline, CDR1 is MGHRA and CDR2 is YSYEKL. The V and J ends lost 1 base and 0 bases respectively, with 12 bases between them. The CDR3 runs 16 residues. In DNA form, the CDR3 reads TGCGCCAGCAGCCAAGGTCTGCGGCCCTACCAAGAGACCCAGTACTTC. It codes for CASSQGLRPYQETQYF.

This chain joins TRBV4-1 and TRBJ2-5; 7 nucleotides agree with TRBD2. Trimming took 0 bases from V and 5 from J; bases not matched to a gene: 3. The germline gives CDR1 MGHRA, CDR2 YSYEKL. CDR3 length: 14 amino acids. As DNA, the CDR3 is TGCGCCAGCAGCCAAGACGGGGGGAAGGAGACCCAGTACTTC. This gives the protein CASSQDGGKETQYF.

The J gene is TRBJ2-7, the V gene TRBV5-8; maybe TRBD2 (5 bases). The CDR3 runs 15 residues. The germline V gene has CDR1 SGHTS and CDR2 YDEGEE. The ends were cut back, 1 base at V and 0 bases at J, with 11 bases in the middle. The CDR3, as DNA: TGTGCCAGCAGCTTGCTAGCCAGGAGCTCCTACGAGCAGTACTTC. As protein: CASSLLARSSYEQYF.

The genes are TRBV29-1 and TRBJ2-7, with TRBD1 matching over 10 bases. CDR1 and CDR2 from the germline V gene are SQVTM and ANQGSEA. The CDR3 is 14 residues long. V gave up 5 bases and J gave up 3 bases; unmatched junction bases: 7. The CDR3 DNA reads TGCAGCGTTTCCGGGACAGGGGAATTCTACGAGCAGTACTTC. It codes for CSVSGTGEFYEQYF.

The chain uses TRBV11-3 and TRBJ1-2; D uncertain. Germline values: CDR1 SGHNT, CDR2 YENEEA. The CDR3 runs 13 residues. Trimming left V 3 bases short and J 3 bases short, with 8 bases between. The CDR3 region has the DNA TGTGCCAGCAGCTTGACGGGTGACTATGGCTACACCTTC. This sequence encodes CASSLTGDYGYTF.

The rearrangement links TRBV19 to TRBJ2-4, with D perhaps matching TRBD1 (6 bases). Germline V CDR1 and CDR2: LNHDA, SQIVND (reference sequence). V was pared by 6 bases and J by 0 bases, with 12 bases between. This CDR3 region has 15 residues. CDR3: CASSLQGLAKNIQYF. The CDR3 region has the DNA TGTGCCAGTAGCCTACAGGGTCTAGCCAAAAACATTCAGTACTTC.

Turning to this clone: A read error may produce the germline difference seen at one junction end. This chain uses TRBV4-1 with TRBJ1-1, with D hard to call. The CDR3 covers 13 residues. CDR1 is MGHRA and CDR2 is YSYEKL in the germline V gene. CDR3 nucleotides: TGCGCCAGCACCCAACTGTCGAACACTGAAGCTTTCTTT. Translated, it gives CASTQLSNTEAFF.

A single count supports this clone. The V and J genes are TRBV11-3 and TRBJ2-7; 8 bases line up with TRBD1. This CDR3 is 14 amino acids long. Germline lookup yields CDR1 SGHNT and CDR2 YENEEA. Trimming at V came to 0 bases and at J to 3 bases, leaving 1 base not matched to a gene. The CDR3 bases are TGTGCCAGCAGCTTAGATGGACAGGGCTACGAGCAGTACTTC. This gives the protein CASSLDGQGYEQYF.

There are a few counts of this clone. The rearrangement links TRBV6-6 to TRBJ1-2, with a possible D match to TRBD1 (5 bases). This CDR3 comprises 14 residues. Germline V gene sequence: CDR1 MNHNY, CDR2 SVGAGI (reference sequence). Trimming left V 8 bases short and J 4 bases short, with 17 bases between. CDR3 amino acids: CASLPDGGAYGYTF. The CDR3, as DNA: TGTGCCAGCCTCCCGGACGGCGGGGCCTATGGCTACACCTTC.

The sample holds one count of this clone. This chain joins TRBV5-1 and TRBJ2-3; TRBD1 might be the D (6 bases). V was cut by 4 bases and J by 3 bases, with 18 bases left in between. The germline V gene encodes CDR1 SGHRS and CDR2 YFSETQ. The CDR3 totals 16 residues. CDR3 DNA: TGCGCCAGCAGCCATGGCATAGTGGGGGCTACAGATACGCAGTATTTT. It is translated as CASSHGIVGATDTQYF.

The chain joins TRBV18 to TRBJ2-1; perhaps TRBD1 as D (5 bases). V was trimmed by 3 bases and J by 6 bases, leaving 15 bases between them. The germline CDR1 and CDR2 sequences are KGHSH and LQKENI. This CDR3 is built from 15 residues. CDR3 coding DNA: TGTGCCAGCTCACCGAACTTAGGGCAGGGCAATGAGCAGTTCTTC. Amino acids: CASSPNLGQGNEQFF.

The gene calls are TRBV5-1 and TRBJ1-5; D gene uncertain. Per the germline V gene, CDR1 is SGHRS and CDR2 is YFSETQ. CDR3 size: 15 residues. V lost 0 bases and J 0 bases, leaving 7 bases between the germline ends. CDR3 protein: CASSLAGSSNQPQHF. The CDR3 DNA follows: TGCGCCAGCAGCTTGGCGGGAAGTAGCAATCAGCCCCAGCATTTT.

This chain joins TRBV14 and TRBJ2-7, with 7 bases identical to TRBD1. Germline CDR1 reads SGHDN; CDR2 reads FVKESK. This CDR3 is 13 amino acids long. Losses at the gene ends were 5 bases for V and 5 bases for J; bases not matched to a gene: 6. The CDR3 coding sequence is TGTGCCAGCAGCTTGGTAGGGGGCCACGAGCAGTACTTC. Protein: CASSLVGGHEQYF.